Each of the 24 T cell receptor beta chains below was sequenced from the same sample in a study of T cells in women clearing cervical HPV infection (dated by TCRdb to 2016 to 2018). The receptor library was made with the immunoSEQ multiplex PCR assay. In TCRdb, the immuneACCESS table is reduced to in-frame sequences with V and J assigned. These tables do not hold every clone; where another copy was compared, an unresolved V gene accounts for under half, and the others remain unexplained. The table for this sample records nearly 35,000 clones. The ten largest make up approximately 1.5% of the sample. The sequenced sample was blood buffy coat. The source of these receptors is a woman aged 18 to 75 with a cervical HPV16 infection that either progressed to CIN3+ or cleared (not recorded which).

Comment on this clone: The read is 3 residues too short to cover the CDR3 end, so that end is filled in from the germline J gene. The V call is TRBV7-9, the J call TRBJ2-2, with TRBD2 as a possible D gene (6 bases). Germline V gene sequence: CDR1 SEHNR, CDR2 FQNEAQ (reference sequence). The CDR3 covers 14 residues. CDR3 DNA, as far as it was read: TGTGCCAGCAGCCGCAGGGAGGTGGATTCACCG. It is translated as CASSRREVDSP. The whole CDR3 sequence reads CASSRREVDSPLFF. Supplemented by reference TRBV7-9 and TRBJ2-2, the full variable domain reads DTGVSQNPRHKITKRGQNVTFRCDPISEHNRLYWYRQTLGQGPEFLTYFQNEAQLEKSRLLSDRFSAERPKGSFSTLEIQRTEQGDSAMYLCASSRREVDSPLFFGEGSRLTVL.

The DNA read from the CDR3 is TGTGCCAGTAGTATACAGGGGGGGAACACTGAA. Translated: CASSIQGGNTE. The whole CDR3 sequence reads CASSIQGGNTEAFF. This rearrangement joins TRBV19 to TRBJ1-1; 7 bases align to TRBD1. The CDR3 end is not reached by the read, which stops 3 residues before it; the germline J gene fills it in. V lost 2 bases to trimming and J lost 1 base; unmatched junction nucleotides: 1. The length of the CDR3 is 14 residues. The germline V gene encodes CDR1 LNHDA and CDR2 SQIVND (reference sequence). Based on the CDR3 plus reference TRBV19 and TRBJ1-1, the full variable domain is DGGITQSPKYLFRKEGQNVTLSCEQNLNHDAMYWYRQDPGQGLRLIYYSQIVNDFQKGDIAEGYSVSREKKESFPLTVTSAQKNPTAFYLCASSIQGGNTEAFFGQGTRLTVV.

Comments on this clone: The read ends 3 residues early relative to the CDR3; the germline J gene fills the gap. The chain is built from TRBV2 and TRBJ2-1; 9 bases map to TRBD2. Germline CDR1 SNHLY, CDR2 FYNNEI. Trimming cost V 4 bases and J 9 bases; bases outside gene matches: 13. This CDR3 spans 16 amino acids. The DNA read from the CDR3 is TGTGCCAGCAGTGTTTCGTTTGGCGGGAGGGCCTCTGAG. Translation: CASSVSFGGRASE. The complete CDR3 sequence is CASSVSFGGRASEQFF.

About this clone itself: The missing CDR3 end, 3 residues past where the read stops, is filled in from the germline J gene. The chain recombines TRBV10-3 with TRBJ1-5; 7 bases are shared with TRBD1. Germline CDR1 and CDR2: ENHRY and SYGVKD. The CDR3 length is 13 residues. Unmatched junction bases numbered 7, after V lost 10 bases and J lost 4 bases. The sequenced part of the CDR3 DNA is TGTGCCACCCGGGACAGAAGTAATCAGCCC. Encoded protein: CATRDRSNQP. The entire CDR3 sequence reads CATRDRSNQPQHF.

With respect to this clone: The missing CDR3 end, 3 residues past where the read stops, is filled in from the germline J gene. V is TRBV19 and J is TRBJ1-1; possibly TRBD1 for D (6 bases). The germline V gene encodes CDR1 LNHDA and CDR2 SQIVND (reference sequence). The V gene lost 3 bases and the J gene lost 1 base, with 9 bases spanning the gap. The CDR3 runs 14 residues. The sequenced part of the CDR3 DNA is TGTGCCAGTAGTATCCGACAGGAGAACACTGAA. The encoded protein is CASSIRQENTE. The full-length CDR3 reads as CASSIRQENTEAFF.

Of note for this clone: The CDR3 is cut off 3 residues early in the read; its end comes from the germline J gene. The chain recombines TRBV18 with TRBJ2-1, with TRBD1 matching 9 bases. Germline V gene lookup returns CDR1 KGHSH and CDR2 LQKENI. Trimming took 3 bases from V and 8 from J; bases not matched to a gene: 8. The CDR3 has 15 residues. The CDR3 reads CASSPGQGGSDEQFF. CDR3 DNA (partial): TGTGCCAGCTCACCGGGACAGGGTGGGAGCGATGAG.

On this clone itself: The CDR3 extends 3 residues past the end of the read, so its final part is completed from the germline J gene. This chain links TRBV11-3 with TRBJ2-7, with D maybe TRBD2 (5 bases). Germline values: CDR1 SGHNT, CDR2 YENEEA. The CDR3 is 13 amino acids. V dropped 2 bases and J dropped 3 bases, with 8 bases sitting between them. Incomplete CDR3 DNA: TGTGCCAGCAGCTTATCCGGGGACTACGAG. It encodes CASSLSGDYE. The CDR3 in full is CASSLSGDYEQYF.

On this clone itself: The CDR3 end is not reached by the read, which stops 3 residues before it; the germline J gene fills it in. The chain joins TRBV11-2 to TRBJ1-4; TRBD1 agrees at 7 bases. The germline V gene encodes CDR1 SGHAT and CDR2 FQNNGV. The CDR3 sequence is 15 residues long. This chain's CDR3 is CASSLVGGQNSPLFF. Partial CDR3 DNA: TGTGCCAGCAGCTTAGTAGGGGGACAGAATTCACCA.

With regard to this clone: The sequenced fragment ends 3 residues before the CDR3 boundary, so the rest is inferred from the germline J gene. This specimen includes other DNA sequences encoding the same CDR3. The genes are TRBV7-9 and TRBJ1-2, with D tentatively TRBD1 (5 bases). This CDR3 is built from 14 residues. In germline, CDR1 is SEHNR, CDR2 FQNEAQ (reference sequence). Trimming shortened V by 4 bases and J by 4 bases, and 13 bases separated the two germline ends. CDR3 DNA (partial): TGTGCCAGCAGCTGGGACTTGGGCAGCTATGGC. Its translation is CASSWDLGSYG. The whole CDR3 sequence reads CASSWDLGSYGYTF.

Points on this clone: Read coverage stops 3 residues before the CDR3 terminus; the germline J gene supplies the remainder. The gene calls are TRBV12-3 or TRBV12-4 and TRBJ2-1; 7 positions agree with TRBD2. With 11 bases clipped from V and 5 bases from J, the junction kept 3 bases outside the gene matches. The CDR3 contains 11 residues. The CDR3: CAALADNEQFF. CDR3 DNA (partial): TGTGCCGCTCTAGCGGACAATGAG.

Details on this clone: The read ends 3 residues before the CDR3 terminus; that terminus is restored from the germline J gene. V gene TRBV7-2 combines with J gene TRBJ1-3; a weak D match, TRBD1 (5 bases). The V gene's germline CDR1 is SGHTA and CDR2 FQGNSA. The CDR3 totals 14 residues. Trimming pared 5 bases from V and 4 bases from J, leaving 12 bases between. The CDR3 bases that were read are TGTGCCAGCAGCACCCAGGGATACGGAAACACC. Its protein is CASSTQGYGNT. The complete CDR3 reads CASSTQGYGNTIYF.

Regarding this clone: The CDR3 goes on 3 residues after the read ends, and that part is filled in from the germline J gene. Other nucleotide sequences from this sample produce the same CDR3. The chain uses TRBV7-7 and TRBJ1-2; tentative D call: TRBD1 (6 bases). This CDR3 contains 16 residues. Germline-derived CDR1 and CDR2 are SSHAT and FNYEAQ (reference sequence). Trimming left V 0 bases short and J 0 bases short, with 11 bases between. The CDR3 loop is CASSLAPWTANYGYTF. CDR3 DNA (partial): TGTGCCAGCAGCTTAGCCCCGTGGACAGCTAACTATGGC.

Of note for this clone: From the germline J gene comes the end of the CDR3, since the read stops 3 residues before it. The J gene is TRBJ2-2, the V gene TRBV5-1; D possibly corresponds to TRBD1 (7 bases). From germline, CDR1 is SGHRS and CDR2 YFSETQ. The CDR3 extends over 15 amino acids. Trimming shortened V by 4 bases and J by 4 bases, and 14 bases separated the two germline ends. CDR3 bases read: TGCGCCAGCAGCCCAGGGACAGCGGGCACCGGGGAG. Its translation: CASSPGTAGTGE. The whole CDR3 sequence is CASSPGTAGTGELFF.

In regard to this clone: Read data end 3 residues before the CDR3 end; the end is taken from the germline J gene. The chain has TRBV5-6 and TRBJ2-3, with 10 bases aligning to TRBD2. Germline CDR1 reads SGHDT; CDR2 reads YYEEEE. The CDR3 runs to 14 residues. V was clipped by 5 bases and J by 8 bases; unmatched bases: 8. CDR3 bases read: TGTGCCAGCAGACTAGCGGGAAATGTCGGTACG. Its protein product is CASRLAGNVGT. The full-length CDR3 reads as CASRLAGNVGTQYF.

The sequenced part of the CDR3 DNA is TGTGCCAGTAGTCATGGACAGGGAATGAATGGT. This encodes CASSHGQGMNG. The complete CDR3 sequence is CASSHGQGMNGQYF. The chain couples TRBV19 to TRBJ2-4, with TRBD1 matching 8 bases. The read stops 3 residues short of the end of the CDR3; the missing end is completed from the germline J gene. The germline gives CDR1 LNHDA, CDR2 SQIVND (reference sequence). The CDR3 consists of 14 residues.

As concerns this clone: The read comes to an end 3 residues before the CDR3 does, leaving the germline J gene to fill in the end. The chain links TRBV7-9 to TRBJ2-1; D is unresolved. The CDR3 sequence is 13 residues long. The germline gives CDR1 SEHNR, CDR2 FQNEAQ (reference sequence). Trimming removed 3 bases from V and 5 bases from J, with 8 bases in between. CDR3 bases read: TGTGCCAGCAGCTTCGGGTCGGACAATGAG. It translates to CASSFGSDNE. Given in full, the CDR3 is CASSFGSDNEQFF.

About this clone itself: The read is 3 residues too short to cover the CDR3 end, so that end is filled in from the germline J gene. The gene calls are TRBV5-4 and TRBJ2-5; 10 bases align to TRBD1. V gave up 0 bases and J gave up 5 bases; unmatched junction bases: 4. The CDR3 runs 15 residues. CDR1 and CDR2 (germline): SGHNT, YYREEE (reference sequence). CDR3 sequence: CASSLVGQGYETQYF. Incomplete CDR3 DNA: TGTGCCAGCAGCTTGGTGGGACAGGGGTACGAGACC.

Partial CDR3 DNA: TGTGCCAGTAGTGAGCAGGGTGACACCGGGGAG. Translating it yields CASSEQGDTGE. The whole CDR3 region reads CASSEQGDTGELFF. V is TRBV19 and J is TRBJ2-2; tentatively, D is TRBD1 (5 bases). The CDR3 end is not reached by the read, which stops 3 residues before it; the germline J gene fills it in. Looked up from germline, CDR1 is LNHDA and CDR2 is SQIVND (reference sequence). The CDR3 extends over 14 amino acids. Trimming removed 5 bases at V and 3 bases at J, with 10 bases between.

A remark on this clone: The CDR3 is cut off 3 residues early in the read; its end comes from the germline J gene. The chain employs TRBV20-1 and TRBJ2-7; 9 bases are a match to TRBD2. This CDR3 has 13 amino acids. V lost 2 bases, J lost 5 bases, and 4 bases stayed unmatched. Looked up from germline, CDR1 is DFQATT and CDR2 is SNEGSKA (reference sequence). CDR3: CSARRLAGHEQYF. The sequenced CDR3 bases are TGCAGTGCTAGAAGGCTAGCGGGACACGAG.

About this clone: The CDR3 end falls 3 residues outside the read, so it is completed with the germline J gene. The V and J genes are TRBV2 and TRBJ1-2; D uncertain. The ends were cut back, 1 base at V and 4 bases at J, with 4 bases in the middle. This CDR3 spans 12 amino acids. Germline CDR1 reads SNHLY; CDR2 reads FYNNEI. CDR3 bases read: TGTGCCAGCAGTGAAGATAGCTATGGC. This encodes CASSEDSYG. The complete CDR3 protein is CASSEDSYGYTF.

Of note for this clone: The read is 3 residues too short to cover the CDR3 end, so that end is filled in from the germline J gene. V gene TRBV29-1 combines with J gene TRBJ2-2; D assignment may be TRBD1 or TRBD2 (6 bases each). Trimming pared 7 bases from V and 7 bases from J, leaving 10 bases between. The CDR3 length is 11 residues. The germline CDR1 and CDR2 sequences are SQVTM and ANQGSEA. CDR3 loop: CSGGTIGELFF. CDR3 bases read: TGCAGCGGCGGGACAATCGGGGAG.

Details on this clone: Sequencing ends 3 residues short of the CDR3 end; the germline J gene provides the rest. The chain employs TRBV18 and TRBJ1-5, with 8 positions matching TRBD1. The germline V gene encodes CDR1 KGHSH and CDR2 LQKENI. The CDR3 runs to 16 residues. V shed 3 bases and J 4 bases; nucleotides not matched to a gene: 8. The CDR3 DNA, read in part, is TGTGCCAGCTCACCCCCAGGGACAGGACAGAATCAGCCC. Translating gives CASSPPGTGQNQP. The full CDR3 protein reads CASSPPGTGQNQPQHF.

With respect to this clone: The read comes to an end 3 residues before the CDR3 does, leaving the germline J gene to fill in the end. The V and J genes are TRBV2 and TRBJ1-1; D gene unclear. V lost 1 base to trimming and J lost 2 bases, with 5 bases between them. CDR3 length equals 13 residues. Looked up from germline, CDR1 is SNHLY and CDR2 is FYNNEI. The sequenced part of the CDR3 DNA is TGTGCCAGCAGTGAAGTCCCAAACACTGAA. It translates to CASSEVPNTE. The complete CDR3 sequence is CASSEVPNTEAFF.

A remark on this clone: The CDR3 end lies 3 residues beyond the end of the read and is filled in from the germline J gene. This sequence joins TRBV18 and TRBJ1-2; possibly TRBD1 for D (5 bases). Looked up from germline, CDR1 is KGHSH and CDR2 is LQKENI. CDR3 length: 14 residues. CDR3 loop: CASLGPGGVYDYTF. CDR3 DNA, as far as it was read: TGTGCCAGCTTAGGACCCGGGGGGGTCTACGAC.